The entry below describes one T cell receptor (beta chain). The antigen remains undetermined. This table comes from immunoSEQ multiplex PCR, and its TCRdb copy is limited to in-frame clones, with some not included. Counted here are some 130,000 clones, over 75% occurring once; the ten biggest clones make up roughly 3.5%. This specimen belongs to a study of T cell responses to AZD1222 COVID-19 vaccine. Points from the study as a whole: Reports say nearly half of spike-specific TCRs go after unmutated variant regions. No day 14 peak samples; only post-peak repertoires were characterized.

V shed 7 bases and J shed 4 bases, with 22 bases lying between them. This CDR3 comprises 16 residues. Germline CDR1 reads ENHRY; CDR2 reads SYGVKD. This chain joins TRBV10-3 and TRBJ1-1, with a weak D call TRBD1 (5 bases). Here the sequenced sample was peripheral blood, taken on day 0 of AZD1222 vaccination. This sequence originates from an adult in good health. CDR3 sequence reads: CAITPGAGSKFTEAFF. The CDR3 DNA reads as TGTGCCATCACTCCCGGGGCAGGGTCCAAGTTCACTGAAGCTTTCTTT.